A selection of T cell receptor beta chains follows, all from one sample in a study of blood T cell repertoires in COVID-19. Only in-frame clones appear in the TCRdb table, and some are missing; sequencing was by immunoSEQ multiplex PCR. Of roughly 73,000 clones in the sample, 70% to 90% were seen once. Sample: peripheral blood. The origin of the receptors is a man in his sixties or seventies with active or convalescent COVID-19. CDR3s include the opening cysteine and the closing phenylalanine or tryptophan. Each record gives: clone size, V gene, J gene, D gene, CDR3 protein, CDR3 DNA. D genes are given only for firm matches. Rows may omit the clone size; those that give it use once, few, many or a size class.

clone_size: NA
v_call: TRBV4-1
j_call: TRBJ1-5
d_call: NA
cdr3_aa: CASSQDWGLNGQPQHF
cdr3_nt: TGCGCCAGCAGCCAAGATTGGGGACTGAACGGGCAGCCCCAGCATTTT

clone_size: NA
v_call: TRBV4-1
j_call: TRBJ1-4
d_call: NA
cdr3_aa: CASSREGHLATNEKLFF
cdr3_nt: TGCGCCAGCAGCCGAGAGGGACACCTCGCAACTAATGAAAAACTGTTTTTT

clone_size: NA
v_call: TRBV18
j_call: TRBJ1-1
d_call: NA
cdr3_aa: CASSLKRTEAFF
cdr3_nt: TGTGCCAGCTCCCTGAAGAGGACTGAAGCTTTCTTT

clone_size: NA
v_call: TRBV18
j_call: TRBJ1-4
d_call: NA
cdr3_aa: CASSPGAAGAGEKLFF
cdr3_nt: TGTGCCAGCTCACCGGGGGCCGCCGGAGCTGGTGAAAAACTGTTTTTT

clone_size: NA
v_call: TRBV7-3
j_call: TRBJ1-1
d_call: NA
cdr3_aa: CASSLGANTEAFF
cdr3_nt: TGTGCCAGCAGCTTGGGCGCGAACACTGAAGCTTTCTTT

clone_size: NA
v_call: TRBV19
j_call: TRBJ2-3
d_call: TRBD2
cdr3_aa: CASTKTSGGVTDTQYF
cdr3_nt: TGTGCCAGTACCAAGACTAGCGGGGGGGTTACAGATACGCAGTATTTT

clone_size: NA
v_call: TRBV18
j_call: TRBJ1-2
d_call: TRBD1
cdr3_aa: CASSPQGTEYGYTF
cdr3_nt: TGTGCCAGCTCACCACAAGGGACAGAATATGGCTACACCTTC

clone_size: NA
v_call: TRBV6-1
j_call: TRBJ1-4
d_call: NA
cdr3_aa: CASSEASWSSEKLFF
cdr3_nt: TGTGCCAGCAGTGAAGCTTCATGGAGTAGTGAAAAACTGTTTTTT

clone_size: few
v_call: TRBV5-6
j_call: TRBJ2-3
d_call: TRBD1
cdr3_aa: CASSLGTGGSDTQYF
cdr3_nt: TGTGCCAGCAGCTTGGGGACAGGGGGCTCAGATACGCAGTATTTT

clone_size: NA
v_call: TRBV29-1
j_call: TRBJ2-7
d_call: NA
cdr3_aa: CSVEAGHFPEQYF
cdr3_nt: TGCAGCGTTGAAGCCGGACACTTCCCCGAGCAGTACTTC

clone_size: NA
v_call: TRBV5-4
j_call: TRBJ2-4
d_call: TRBD2
cdr3_aa: CASSLVVAGAKNIQYF
cdr3_nt: TGTGCCAGCAGCTTGGTGGTAGCGGGAGCCAAAAACATTCAGTACTTC

clone_size: NA
v_call: TRBV6-5
j_call: TRBJ1-5
d_call: TRBD1
cdr3_aa: CASSQQGYQPQHF
cdr3_nt: TGTGCCAGCAGTCAACAGGGGTATCAGCCCCAGCATTTT

clone_size: NA
v_call: TRBV21-1
j_call: TRBJ2-2
d_call: NA
cdr3_aa: CASTLGLAGVSTGELFF
cdr3_nt: TGTGCCAGCACCCTAGGACTAGCGGGGGTGAGTACCGGGGAGCTGTTTTTT

clone_size: NA
v_call: TRBV30
j_call: TRBJ1-6
d_call: NA
cdr3_aa: CAWGFGDNSPLHF
cdr3_nt: TGTGCCTGGGGTTTTGGAGATAATTCACCCCTCCACTTT

clone_size: NA
v_call: TRBV6-5
j_call: TRBJ2-1
d_call: TRBD1
cdr3_aa: CASNHGQGGTEQFF
cdr3_nt: TGTGCCAGCAATCACGGACAGGGAGGTACTGAGCAGTTCTTC

clone_size: NA
v_call: TRBV18
j_call: TRBJ2-1
d_call: TRBD2
cdr3_aa: CASSPILAGDVNEQFF
cdr3_nt: TGTGCCAGCTCACCAATTCTAGCGGGAGACGTCAATGAGCAGTTCTTC

clone_size: NA
v_call: TRBV10-3
j_call: TRBJ2-7
d_call: NA
cdr3_aa: CATYGPTGGKPYEQYF
cdr3_nt: TGTGCCACCTACGGCCCGACCGGGGGAAAACCCTACGAGCAGTACTTC

clone_size: NA
v_call: TRBV20-1
j_call: TRBJ1-5
d_call: TRBD1
cdr3_aa: CSASPGQGAQPQHF
cdr3_nt: TGCAGTGCTAGTCCTGGCCAGGGGGCTCAGCCCCAGCATTTT